This T cell receptor (beta chain) appears in the sequencing data of a study of cytomegalovirus exposure and HLA in healthy donors. Germline CDR1 and CDR2: SEHNR and FQNEAQ (reference sequence). The V and J ends lost 1 base and 1 base respectively, with 9 bases between them. The CDR3 has 15 amino acids. In the PCR, 60 Vbeta and 13 Jbeta primers were used. Method: immunoSEQ multiplex PCR; TCRdb's copy keeps in-frame clones and lacks some. The sample has 100,000 to 150,000 clones. Sequences were obtained from PBMCs. The receptor's source is a woman aged 40 to 50 in good health and CMV-seropositive. This chain connects TRBV7-9 to TRBJ2-3; D is perhaps TRBD1 (6 bases). The CDR3 coding sequence is TGTGCCAGCAGCTTAGGAGGGGGAGGCACAGATACGCAGTATTTT. It yields the protein CASSLGGGGTDTQYF.